Sequencing of this T cell receptor (beta chain) was carried out in a study of blood T cell repertoires in COVID-19. Study summary: COVID-19 samples collected from the United States, Italy and Spain covered acute and convalescent phases.

In the authors' methods: Quantification of nucleated cells was approximated via reference gene primer amplification. Produced via immunoSEQ multiplex PCR; TCRdb's table is partial and in-frame only. Clone size and V and J calls were adopted from that table, with D and trimming inferred from the DNA. The data show about 56,000 clones, with around 90% seen just once and around 18% held by the top ten. The CDR3 is 14 residues long. The V and J ends lost 4 bases and 6 bases respectively, with 14 bases between them. Germline V gene sequence: CDR1 SGDLS, CDR2 YYNGEE. What was sequenced was peripheral blood. The chain has TRBV9 and TRBJ2-1, with a possible D match to TRBD1 (5 bases). The clonotype originates from a human donor in a cohort sampled during active COVID-19. The CDR3 sequence: CASSPWTPANEQFF. CDR3 in DNA: TGTGCCAGCAGCCCTTGGACACCGGCCAATGAGCAGTTCTTC.